This T cell receptor beta chain comes out of a study of cytomegalovirus exposure and HLA in healthy donors. As concerns this clone: Its specificity is not known.

The PCR ran on 60 Vbeta and 13 Jbeta primers. Here immunoSEQ multiplex PCR was the method, and the copy in TCRdb shows in-frame clones only, minus some. Here the sample spans 180,000 or so clones, 80% being singletons. Healthy bone marrow donors formed the donor group. The V gene's germline CDR1 is SNHLY and CDR2 FYNNEI. Trimming stripped 3 bases from V and 3 bases from J, with 15 bases between. CDR3 length: 16 amino acids. General study results and limits: Looking again later, the authors saw that most CMV-associated TCR beta chains seemed HLA-restricted. According to an earlier analysis, most TCR beta V segments yielded productive rearrangements about 90% or about 30% of the time. In vitro work confirmed that three CMV-associated chains recognize CMV antigens.

The chain couples TRBV2 to TRBJ1-5; D is possibly TRBD1 (5 bases). The sample was PBMCs. The TCR sequence derives from a girl aged 10 to 17 in good health and CMV-seropositive. The CDR3 reads CASSDLQTGLNQPQHF. Written as DNA, the CDR3 is TGTGCCAGCAGTGACCTACAAACAGGTCTCAATCAGCCCCAGCATTTT.